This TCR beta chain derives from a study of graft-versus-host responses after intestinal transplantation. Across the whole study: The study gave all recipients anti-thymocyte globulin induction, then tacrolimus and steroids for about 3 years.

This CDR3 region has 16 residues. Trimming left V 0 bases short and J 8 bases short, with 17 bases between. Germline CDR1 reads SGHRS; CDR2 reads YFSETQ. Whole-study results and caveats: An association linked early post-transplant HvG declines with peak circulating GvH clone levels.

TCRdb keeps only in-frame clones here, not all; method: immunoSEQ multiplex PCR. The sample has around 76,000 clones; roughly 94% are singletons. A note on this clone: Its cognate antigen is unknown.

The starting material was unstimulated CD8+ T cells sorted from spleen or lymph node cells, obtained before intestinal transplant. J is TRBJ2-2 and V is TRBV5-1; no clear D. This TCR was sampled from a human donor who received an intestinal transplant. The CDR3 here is CASSLDGNAVVGELFF. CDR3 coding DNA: TGCGCCAGCAGCTTGGATGGGAACGCGGTCGTGGGGGAGCTGTTTTTT. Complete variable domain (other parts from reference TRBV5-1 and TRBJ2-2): KAGVTQTPRYLIKTRGQQVTLSCSPISGHRSVSWYQQTPGQGLQFLFEYFSETQRNKGNFPGRFSGRQFSNSRSEMNVSTLELGDSALYLCASSLDGNAVVGELFFGEGSRLTVL.